This is a list of T cell receptor beta chains from one sample in a study of blood T cell repertoires in COVID-19. TCRdb keeps only in-frame clones here, not all; method: immunoSEQ multiplex PCR. Found here are roughly 160,000 clones, 80% of them singletons; the top ten hold about 3.4%. Sequenced material: PBMCs or T cells enriched from blood (not recorded which). These receptors originate from a woman in her sixties who had recovered from COVID-19. Both conserved end residues are part of each CDR3. D genes are given only for firm matches. The listing skips clone size in some rows; elsewhere it reads once, few, many or a size class.

j_call: TRBJ2-3; d_call: TRBD2; clone_size: few; v_call: TRBV5-1; cdr3_aa: CASSLVSGGVDTQYF; cdr3_nt: TGCGCCAGCAGCTTGGTTAGCGGGGGGGTAGATACGCAGTATTTT
j_call: TRBJ2-5; d_call: TRBD1; clone_size: -; v_call: TRBV5-1; cdr3_aa: CASSKTGGGETQYF; cdr3_nt: TGCGCCAGCAGCAAAACAGGGGGCGGCGAGACCCAGTACTTC
j_call: TRBJ1-2; d_call: -; clone_size: -; v_call: TRBV29-1; cdr3_aa: CSAHGGGTDYGYTF; cdr3_nt: TGCAGCGCCCACGGGGGTGGAACAGACTATGGCTACACCTTC
j_call: TRBJ2-5; d_call: TRBD2; clone_size: -; v_call: TRBV3-1/TRBV3-2; cdr3_aa: CASSQDEAGGRKETQYF; cdr3_nt: TGTGCCAGCAGCCAAGATGAAGCGGGGGGCCGGAAAGAGACCCAGTACTTC
j_call: TRBJ2-5; d_call: TRBD2; clone_size: -; v_call: TRBV4-1; cdr3_aa: CASSQVSGGMETQYF; cdr3_nt: TGCGCCAGCAGCCAAGTGAGCGGGGGGATGGAGACCCAGTACTTC
j_call: TRBJ2-5; d_call: -; clone_size: -; v_call: TRBV7-5; cdr3_aa: CARICGAIQETQYF; cdr3_nt: TGTGCCAGAATATGCGGGGCCATCCAAGAGACCCAGTACTTC
j_call: TRBJ2-7; d_call: -; clone_size: -; v_call: TRBV19; cdr3_aa: CASSSTSGYEQYF; cdr3_nt: TGTGCCAGTAGTAGTACCTCAGGATACGAGCAGTACTTC
j_call: TRBJ1-5; d_call: -; clone_size: -; v_call: TRBV9; cdr3_aa: CASSVVRGYNQPQHF; cdr3_nt: TGTGCCAGCAGCGTAGTCAGGGGTTACAATCAGCCCCAGCATTTT
j_call: TRBJ2-5; d_call: TRBD1; clone_size: once; v_call: TRBV11-2; cdr3_aa: CASAARQGVETQYF; cdr3_nt: TGTGCCAGCGCGGCGAGACAGGGCGTTGAGACCCAGTACTTC
j_call: TRBJ1-1; d_call: -; clone_size: -; v_call: TRBV5-1; cdr3_aa: CASSLDGGNTEAFF; cdr3_nt: TGCGCCAGCAGCTTGGACGGGGGTAACACTGAAGCTTTCTTT
j_call: TRBJ2-1; d_call: -; clone_size: -; v_call: TRBV10-3; cdr3_aa: CASPLVHSTDSSYNEQFF; cdr3_nt: TGTGCCAGTCCCCTAGTTCACTCGACAGATAGCTCCTACAATGAGCAGTTCTTC
j_call: TRBJ2-3; d_call: -; clone_size: -; v_call: TRBV7-3; cdr3_aa: CASSLVPGQGTDTQYF; cdr3_nt: TGTGCCAGCAGCTTAGTCCCGGGACAAGGCACAGATACGCAGTATTTT
j_call: TRBJ1-2; d_call: TRBD1; clone_size: -; v_call: TRBV11-2; cdr3_aa: CASSLEPGTGGARGYTF; cdr3_nt: TGTGCCAGCAGCTTAGAACCTGGGACAGGGGGCGCGCGGGGCTACACCTTC
j_call: TRBJ2-1; d_call: -; clone_size: -; v_call: TRBV27; cdr3_aa: CASTLGSPYNEQFF; cdr3_nt: TGTGCCAGCACCCTCGGTTCCCCCTACAATGAGCAGTTCTTC
j_call: TRBJ2-7; d_call: TRBD1; clone_size: few; v_call: TRBV2; cdr3_aa: CASSARDRGQTTHYEQYF; cdr3_nt: TGTGCCAGCAGTGCCCGGGACAGGGGGCAGACGACCCACTACGAGCAGTACTTC
j_call: TRBJ2-7; d_call: TRBD2; clone_size: few; v_call: TRBV5-3; cdr3_aa: CARSLVGVGRGYEQYF; cdr3_nt: TGTGCCAGAAGCTTGGTAGGGGTCGGGAGGGGTTACGAGCAGTACTTC
j_call: TRBJ2-2; d_call: -; clone_size: -; v_call: TRBV30; cdr3_aa: CAWTRGLPTGELFF; cdr3_nt: TGTGCCTGGACCAGGGGCCTTCCGACCGGGGAGCTGTTTTTT
j_call: TRBJ1-6; d_call: -; clone_size: -; v_call: TRBV19; cdr3_aa: CASSNRQGNSPLHF; cdr3_nt: TGTGCCAGTAGTAACCGGCAGGGAAATTCACCCCTCCACTTT
j_call: TRBJ1-2; d_call: TRBD1; clone_size: -; v_call: TRBV9; cdr3_aa: CASNPGQGTNYGYTF; cdr3_nt: TGTGCCAGCAACCCAGGACAGGGCACTAACTATGGCTACACCTTC
j_call: TRBJ2-2; d_call: TRBD1; clone_size: -; v_call: TRBV5-1; cdr3_aa: CASSLVSGTGAGELFF; cdr3_nt: TGCGCCAGCAGCTTGGTATCCGGGACAGGGGCCGGGGAGCTGTTTTTT
j_call: TRBJ2-2; d_call: -; clone_size: few; v_call: TRBV27; cdr3_aa: CASSLGGRSNTGELFF; cdr3_nt: TGTGCCAGCAGTTTGGGGGGTAGATCGAACACCGGGGAGCTGTTTTTT
j_call: TRBJ2-3; d_call: -; clone_size: -; v_call: TRBV20-1; cdr3_aa: CSASRRGTTDTQYF; cdr3_nt: TGCAGTGCTAGTCGTCGGGGGACCACAGATACGCAGTATTTT
j_call: TRBJ2-7; d_call: -; clone_size: -; v_call: TRBV5-1; cdr3_aa: CASSPGPDNYEQYF; cdr3_nt: TGCGCCAGCAGCCCAGGCCCTGATAACTACGAGCAGTACTTC
j_call: TRBJ2-5; d_call: TRBD2; clone_size: -; v_call: TRBV18; cdr3_aa: CASSPPGLAGPETQYF; cdr3_nt: TGTGCCAGCTCACCGCCGGGACTAGCGGGGCCCGAGACCCAGTACTTC
j_call: TRBJ1-4; d_call: -; clone_size: -; v_call: TRBV25-1; cdr3_aa: CASSEFGRGTNEKLFF; cdr3_nt: TGTGCCAGCAGTGAATTCGGTCGAGGAACTAATGAAAAACTGTTTTTT
j_call: TRBJ2-5; d_call: TRBD1; clone_size: -; v_call: TRBV30; cdr3_aa: CAWSRDRGLRETQYF; cdr3_nt: TGTGCCTGGAGCCGGGACAGGGGATTGAGGGAGACCCAGTACTTC
j_call: TRBJ1-5; d_call: TRBD1; clone_size: -; v_call: TRBV5-1; cdr3_aa: CASRGGQGYQPQHF; cdr3_nt: TGCGCCAGCAGGGGAGGACAGGGGTATCAGCCCCAGCATTTT
j_call: TRBJ1-6; d_call: TRBD1; clone_size: few; v_call: TRBV7-2; cdr3_aa: CASSPGTGAHYNSPLHF; cdr3_nt: TGTGCCAGCAGCCCCGGGACAGGGGCCCACTATAATTCACCCCTCCACTTT
j_call: TRBJ1-4; d_call: TRBD1; clone_size: -; v_call: TRBV5-6; cdr3_aa: CASSSGGTVPEKLFF; cdr3_nt: TGTGCCAGCAGCTCCGGTGGGACAGTACCCGAAAAACTGTTTTTT
j_call: TRBJ1-6; d_call: -; clone_size: once; v_call: TRBV27; cdr3_aa: CASRTAGRDNSPLHF; cdr3_nt: TGTGCCAGCCGAACGGCGGGGAGGGATAATTCACCCCTCCACTTT
j_call: TRBJ1-2; d_call: TRBD1; clone_size: -; v_call: TRBV9; cdr3_aa: CASSARQGFNYGYTF; cdr3_nt: TGTGCCAGCAGCGCAAGACAGGGGTTTAACTATGGCTACACCTTC
j_call: TRBJ2-2; d_call: -; clone_size: -; v_call: TRBV9; cdr3_aa: CASSAPQGLNTGELFF; cdr3_nt: TGTGCCAGCAGCGCGCCACAGGGATTAAACACCGGGGAGCTGTTTTTT
j_call: TRBJ2-2; d_call: -; clone_size: -; v_call: TRBV6-5; cdr3_aa: CASSYWQATGELFF; cdr3_nt: TGTGCCAGCAGTTACTGGCAGGCCACCGGGGAGCTGTTTTTT
j_call: TRBJ2-7; d_call: -; clone_size: -; v_call: TRBV24-1; cdr3_aa: CATSSVREFGEQYF; cdr3_nt: TGTGCCACCTCCTCTGTCCGGGAGTTTGGGGAGCAGTACTTC
j_call: TRBJ1-6; d_call: TRBD1; clone_size: -; v_call: TRBV30; cdr3_aa: CAWSRPGGAYNSPLHF; cdr3_nt: TGTGCCTGGAGCCGCCCAGGGGGCGCTTATAATTCACCCCTCCACTTT
j_call: TRBJ2-7; d_call: -; clone_size: -; v_call: TRBV19; cdr3_aa: CASSIFLGLTTYEQYF; cdr3_nt: TGTGCCAGTAGTATTTTTCTGGGACTCACCACCTACGAGCAGTACTTC
j_call: TRBJ1-4; d_call: -; clone_size: -; v_call: TRBV15; cdr3_aa: CATSRGLDISNEKLFF; cdr3_nt: TGTGCCACCAGCAGGGGGTTGGACATAAGTAATGAAAAACTGTTTTTT
j_call: TRBJ1-4; d_call: -; clone_size: -; v_call: TRBV7-9; cdr3_aa: CASSLGTNPTTNEKLFF; cdr3_nt: TGTGCCAGCAGCTTAGGGACAAACCCTACAACTAATGAAAAACTGTTTTTT
j_call: TRBJ1-2; d_call: -; clone_size: -; v_call: TRBV5-1; cdr3_aa: CASSLVGNYGYTF; cdr3_nt: TGCGCCAGCAGCTTGGTCGGGAACTATGGCTACACCTTC
j_call: TRBJ2-1; d_call: -; clone_size: -; v_call: TRBV24-1; cdr3_aa: CATSVAKSSYNEQFF; cdr3_nt: TGTGCCACCAGTGTTGCGAAGAGCTCCTACAATGAGCAGTTCTTC
j_call: TRBJ1-5; d_call: -; clone_size: -; v_call: TRBV24-1; cdr3_aa: CATSGSGAGQPQHF; cdr3_nt: TGTGCCACCAGTGGGTCAGGGGCGGGTCAGCCCCAGCATTTT
j_call: TRBJ1-5; d_call: -; clone_size: -; v_call: TRBV6-2/TRBV6-3; cdr3_aa: CASSYQVNRNQPQHF; cdr3_nt: TGTGCCAGCAGTTACCAGGTCAACCGAAATCAGCCCCAGCATTTT
j_call: TRBJ2-1; d_call: -; clone_size: -; v_call: TRBV2; cdr3_aa: CASSVSGNTYNEQFF; cdr3_nt: TGTGCCAGCAGCGTCTCGGGAAACACCTACAATGAGCAGTTCTTC
j_call: TRBJ1-1; d_call: -; clone_size: once; v_call: TRBV6-1; cdr3_aa: CASSEKGVLRGAFF; cdr3_nt: TGTGCCAGCAGTGAAAAGGGGGTTCTACGAGGGGCTTTCTTT
j_call: TRBJ2-3; d_call: TRBD2; clone_size: -; v_call: TRBV3-1/TRBV3-2; cdr3_aa: CASSRLAGGADTQYF; cdr3_nt: TGTGCCAGCAGCCGACTAGCGGGCGGAGCAGATACGCAGTATTTT
j_call: TRBJ2-1; d_call: -; clone_size: -; v_call: TRBV3-1/TRBV3-2; cdr3_aa: CASSQDLMGGNEQFF; cdr3_nt: TGTGCCAGCAGCCAAGATCTGATGGGGGGCAATGAGCAGTTCTTC
j_call: TRBJ2-5; d_call: TRBD2; clone_size: -; v_call: TRBV12-3/TRBV12-4; cdr3_aa: CASSWTSGSTQYF; cdr3_nt: TGTGCCAGCAGCTGGACTAGCGGGTCTACCCAGTACTTC
j_call: TRBJ1-2; d_call: TRBD1; clone_size: -; v_call: TRBV19; cdr3_aa: CASTAGTGGFYGYTF; cdr3_nt: TGTGCCAGTACCGCCGGAACAGGGGGCTTCTATGGCTACACCTTC
j_call: TRBJ2-7; d_call: TRBD2; clone_size: -; v_call: TRBV13; cdr3_aa: CASSLGLAGGPEQYF; cdr3_nt: TGTGCCAGCAGCTTGGGACTAGCGGGGGGGCCAGAGCAGTACTTC
j_call: TRBJ2-7; d_call: TRBD1; clone_size: few; v_call: TRBV4-1; cdr3_aa: CASSLIRLGQGSYEQYF; cdr3_nt: TGCGCCAGCAGCCTCATACGTCTGGGACAGGGGTCCTACGAGCAGTACTTC
j_call: TRBJ2-7; d_call: -; clone_size: few; v_call: TRBV5-1; cdr3_aa: CASSSTGLGAEDEQYF; cdr3_nt: TGCGCCAGCAGCTCGACAGGTCTGGGGGCCGAGGACGAGCAGTACTTC
j_call: TRBJ2-2; d_call: TRBD2; clone_size: -; v_call: TRBV5-1; cdr3_aa: CASSRLAGSTGELFF; cdr3_nt: TGCGCCAGCAGTCGACTAGCGGGGTCCACCGGGGAGCTGTTTTTT
j_call: TRBJ1-3; d_call: -; clone_size: -; v_call: TRBV18; cdr3_aa: CASSYKQGTGNTIYF; cdr3_nt: TGTGCCAGCTCATACAAGCAGGGCACAGGAAACACCATATATTTT
j_call: TRBJ1-1; d_call: -; clone_size: -; v_call: TRBV19; cdr3_aa: CASSMGVSTEAFF; cdr3_nt: TGTGCCAGTAGTATGGGAGTTAGTACTGAAGCTTTCTTT
j_call: TRBJ2-5; d_call: TRBD2; clone_size: -; v_call: TRBV9; cdr3_aa: CASSRGTSGGQETQYF; cdr3_nt: TGTGCCAGCAGCAGAGGGACTAGCGGGGGCCAAGAGACCCAGTACTTC
j_call: TRBJ2-2; d_call: TRBD1; clone_size: -; v_call: TRBV6-1; cdr3_aa: CASSGLARDRGGGELFF; cdr3_nt: TGTGCCAGCAGTGGACTAGCCCGGGACAGGGGCGGCGGGGAGCTGTTTTTT
j_call: TRBJ1-6; d_call: TRBD1; clone_size: -; v_call: TRBV6-4; cdr3_aa: CASSRGGSNSPLHF; cdr3_nt: TGTGCCAGCAGTAGAGGGGGCTCTAATTCACCCCTCCACTTT
j_call: TRBJ2-5; d_call: TRBD1; clone_size: -; v_call: TRBV5-6; cdr3_aa: CASSLVWTGLGETQYF; cdr3_nt: TGTGCCAGCAGCTTAGTCTGGACAGGGTTGGGAGAGACCCAGTACTTC
j_call: TRBJ2-3; d_call: TRBD2; clone_size: many; v_call: TRBV19; cdr3_aa: CASRNLAGGTDTQYF; cdr3_nt: TGTGCCAGTAGAAACCTAGCGGGGGGCACAGATACGCAGTATTTT